A selection of T cell receptor beta chains follows, all from one sample in a study of blood T cell repertoires in COVID-19. The protocol was immunoSEQ multiplex PCR, while the TCRdb copy is restricted to in-frame clones and leaves out a portion. The sample records under 200,000 clones, roughly 84% being singletons. The sample taken for sequencing was PBMCs or T cells enriched from blood (not recorded which). The receptors shown here come from a woman aged 50 to 65 who had recovered from COVID-19. CDR3s include the opening cysteine and the closing phenylalanine or tryptophan. The D gene is left open where the match is weak. Only part of the rows carry a size: once, few, many, or a class if the clone is expanded.

d_gene	v_gene	abundance	j_gene	CDR3aa	CDR3nt
TRBD1	TRBV19	-	TRBJ2-7	CASSLTGSNGEQYF	TGTGCCAGTAGTTTGACAGGGTCGAACGGCGAGCAGTACTTC
-	TRBV4-3	-	TRBJ1-3	CASSQGNTGSGNTIYF	TGCGCCAGCAGCCAGGGTAACACAGGGTCCGGAAACACCATATATTTT
TRBD2	TRBV2	-	TRBJ2-7	CASSGLAGVGDF	TGTGCCAGCAGCGGACTAGCGGGAGTAGGAGACTTC
-	TRBV5-6	-	TRBJ1-2	CASSSRVSWDNYGYTF	TGTGCCAGCAGCTCCAGGGTGTCGTGGGATAACTATGGCTACACCTTC
TRBD1	TRBV11-2	-	TRBJ2-7	CASSLDGAGQGAYEQYF	TGTGCCAGCAGCTTAGATGGGGCGGGACAGGGTGCCTACGAGCAGTACTTC
TRBD1	TRBV12-5	-	TRBJ1-6	CASGFVTGDYNSPLHF	TGTGCTAGTGGTTTCGTGACAGGGGACTATAATTCACCCCTCCACTTT
-	TRBV2	-	TRBJ2-6	CASTNRASSGANVLTF	TGTGCCAGCACTAACAGAGCAAGCTCTGGGGCCAACGTCCTGACTTTC
-	TRBV7-2	once	TRBJ2-7	CASSVDEARNEQYF	TGTGCCAGCAGCGTAGATGAGGCGCGGAACGAGCAGTACTTC
-	TRBV19	-	TRBJ2-2	CASSISQRSTGELFF	TGTGCCAGTAGTATTTCGCAGCGTTCTACCGGGGAGCTGTTTTTT
-	TRBV7-2	-	TRBJ2-1	CASSPIPGLGNEQFF	TGTGCCAGCAGCCCGATCCCGGGACTGGGCAATGAGCAGTTCTTC
TRBD2	TRBV28	-	TRBJ2-7	CASSSRRLAGVPYEQYF	TGTGCCAGCAGTTCGCGGAGACTAGCGGGAGTCCCCTACGAGCAGTACTTC
TRBD2	TRBV6-1	-	TRBJ2-5	CASSESAGGQSYQETQYF	TGTGCCAGCAGTGAATCCGCGGGAGGCCAATCGTACCAAGAGACCCAGTACTTC
TRBD2	TRBV6-5	-	TRBJ2-7	CASSRTGTSDEQYF	TGTGCCAGCAGCCGAACCGGGACTAGCGACGAGCAGTACTTC
-	TRBV6-5	-	TRBJ1-2	CASSAGGGYTF	TGTGCCAGCAGCGCCGGGGGTGGCTACACCTTC
TRBD2	TRBV7-2	-	TRBJ2-2	CASSLSSGRLGELFF	TGTGCCAGCAGCTTGAGTAGCGGGAGGTTGGGGGAGCTGTTTTTT
-	TRBV25-1	-	TRBJ2-3	CASGFRLGGTDTQYF	TGTGCCAGCGGATTCAGACTAGGGGGCACAGATACGCAGTATTTT
-	TRBV28	-	TRBJ1-3	CASSLWTDAPGNTIYF	TGTGCCAGCAGTTTATGGACAGACGCCCCTGGAAACACCATATATTTT
TRBD2	TRBV5-4	-	TRBJ2-1	CASSLELAGVNEQFF	TGTGCCAGCAGCTTGGAACTAGCGGGGGTCAATGAGCAGTTCTTC
-	TRBV3-1/TRBV3-2	-	TRBJ1-4	CASSPQPPSRGGTNEKLFF	TGTGCCAGCAGCCCCCAGCCCCCATCGAGGGGGGGGACTAATGAAAAACTGTTTTTT
-	TRBV9	once	TRBJ2-3	CASSPGLAYTDTQYF	TGTGCCAGCAGCCCTGGATTAGCCTACACAGATACGCAGTATTTT
-	TRBV11-2	-	TRBJ2-7	CASSFLRSRSSYEQYF	TGTGCCAGCAGCTTCCTCCGGAGCCGGAGCTCCTACGAGCAGTACTTC
-	TRBV7-2	once	TRBJ2-1	CASSLSGYNEQFF	TGTGCCAGCAGCTTATCAGGGTACAATGAGCAGTTCTTC
-	TRBV7-2	-	TRBJ2-1	CASSRTGPNNEQFF	TGTGCCAGCAGCCGGACTGGCCCCAACAATGAGCAGTTCTTC
-	TRBV2	-	TRBJ2-7	CASRGDTLYEQYF	TGTGCCAGCAGGGGGGACACCCTCTACGAGCAGTACTTC
TRBD2	TRBV5-1	once	TRBJ2-6	CASSWGLAGGYSGANVLTF	TGCGCCAGCAGCTGGGGACTAGCGGGAGGTTACTCTGGGGCCAACGTCCTGACTTTC
TRBD2	TRBV25-1	once	TRBJ2-7	CASSDVRAGRYEQYF	TGTGCCAGCAGTGATGTTAGAGCGGGACGCTACGAGCAGTACTTC
TRBD1	TRBV11-2	-	TRBJ2-6	CASSLHRDRVMAGANVLTF	TGTGCCAGCAGCTTACATCGGGACAGGGTTATGGCTGGGGCCAACGTCCTGACTTTC
TRBD1	TRBV19	-	TRBJ1-1	CASSRDPRDRVGPEAFF	TGTGCCAGTAGTAGAGACCCCCGGGACAGGGTGGGACCTGAAGCTTTCTTT
-	TRBV10-2	-	TRBJ1-1	CASKITGNTEAFF	TGCGCCAGCAAGATAACAGGGAACACTGAAGCTTTCTTT
-	TRBV12-5	-	TRBJ2-5	CASGPDRQAETQYF	TGTGCTAGTGGACCAGACAGGCAAGCAGAGACCCAGTACTTC
TRBD1	TRBV24-1	-	TRBJ1-2	CATSPGTGGNGYTF	TGTGCCACCAGTCCCGGGACAGGGGGAAATGGCTACACCTTC
TRBD2	TRBV11-1	few	TRBJ2-1	CASSPRRSGAYNEQFF	TGTGCCAGCAGCCCCCGCCGCAGCGGGGCATACAATGAGCAGTTCTTC
TRBD1	TRBV29-1	-	TRBJ2-3	CSQRTGGTDTQYF	TGCAGCCAACGGACAGGTGGGACAGATACGCAGTATTTT
-	TRBV19	-	TRBJ1-3	CASSIMQGRNTIYF	TGTGCCAGTAGTATAATGCAGGGGAGAAACACCATATATTTT
TRBD1	TRBV7-2	-	TRBJ2-5	CASSSDRGETQYF	TGTGCCAGCAGCTCGGACAGGGGTGAGACCCAGTACTTC
-	TRBV5-1	-	TRBJ1-4	CASSLEGSQYEKLFF	TGCGCCAGCAGCTTGGAAGGGAGCCAATATGAAAAACTGTTTTTT
TRBD2	TRBV2	-	TRBJ2-4	CASSEGLAGAKNIQYF	TGTGCCAGCAGCGAGGGACTAGCCGGGGCCAAAAACATTCAGTACTTC
-	TRBV11-3	-	TRBJ2-2	CASSLDRGVGGELFF	TGTGCCAGCAGCTTAGATCGCGGGGTAGGAGGGGAGCTGTTTTTT
TRBD2	TRBV11-3	-	TRBJ2-3	CASSLPGLGADTQYF	TGTGCCAGCAGCCTACCGGGACTAGGGGCAGATACGCAGTATTTT
-	TRBV28	few	TRBJ1-2	CASSEVTNYGYTF	TGTGCCAGCAGTGAGGTCACAAACTATGGCTACACCTTC
TRBD2	TRBV5-5	once	TRBJ2-1	CASSDTSGPYNEQFF	TGTGCCAGCAGCGACACTAGCGGACCCTACAATGAGCAGTTCTTC
TRBD2	TRBV6-1	-	TRBJ2-3	CASSEASGSADTQYF	TGTGCCAGCAGTGAGGCTAGCGGGAGTGCAGATACGCAGTATTTT
-	TRBV5-3	-	TRBJ1-5	CARSLFSTDSNQPQHF	TGTGCCAGAAGCTTGTTCTCTACAGATAGCAATCAGCCCCAGCATTTT
-	TRBV19	-	TRBJ1-5	CASSIDRGAIQPQHF	TGTGCCAGTAGTATAGATCGGGGGGCGATTCAGCCCCAGCATTTT
-	TRBV11-3	-	TRBJ2-5	CASSGGYQETQYF	TGTGCCAGCAGCGGCGGGTACCAAGAGACCCAGTACTTC
TRBD2	TRBV27	-	TRBJ2-1	CASIPLAGGPNEQFF	TGTGCCAGCATACCGCTAGCGGGAGGGCCCAATGAGCAGTTCTTC
TRBD1	TRBV28	-	TRBJ1-2	CASSTGQGMGLF	TGTGCCAGCAGCACGGGACAGGGAATGGGACTCTTC
TRBD2	TRBV6-2/TRBV6-3	-	TRBJ2-7	CASSYGLAGGWGDEQYF	TGTGCCAGCAGTTACGGTTTGGCGGGAGGTTGGGGCGACGAGCAGTACTTC
TRBD1	TRBV5-1	-	TRBJ1-6	CASSLPGQGGSPLHF	TGCGCCAGCAGCTTACCGGGACAGGGTGGATCACCCCTCCACTTT
-	TRBV7-9	-	TRBJ1-3	CASSLEPPQSGNTIYF	TGTGCCAGCAGCTTAGAACCTCCTCAGTCTGGAAACACCATATATTTT
-	TRBV12-3/TRBV12-4	-	TRBJ2-3	CASSSPETQYF	TGTGCCAGCAGTTCCCCCGAGACGCAGTATTTT
-	TRBV6-5	once	TRBJ1-2	CASTPRGQIYGYTF	TGTGCCAGCACCCCACGAGGACAGATCTATGGCTACACCTTC